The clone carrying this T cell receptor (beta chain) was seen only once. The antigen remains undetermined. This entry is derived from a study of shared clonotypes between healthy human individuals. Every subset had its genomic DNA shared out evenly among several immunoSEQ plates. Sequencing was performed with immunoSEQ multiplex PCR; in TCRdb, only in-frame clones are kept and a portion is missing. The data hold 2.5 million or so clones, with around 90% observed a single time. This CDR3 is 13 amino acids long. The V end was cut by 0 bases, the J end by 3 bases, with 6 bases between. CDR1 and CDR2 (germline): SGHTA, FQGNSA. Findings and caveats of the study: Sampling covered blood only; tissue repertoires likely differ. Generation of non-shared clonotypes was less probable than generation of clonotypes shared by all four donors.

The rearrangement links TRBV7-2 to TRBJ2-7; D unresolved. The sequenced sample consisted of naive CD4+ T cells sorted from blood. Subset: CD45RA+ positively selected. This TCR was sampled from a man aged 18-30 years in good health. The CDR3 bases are TGTGCCAGCAGCTTAGCGCCGGACTACGAGCAGTACTTC. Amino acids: CASSLAPDYEQYF.